The source of this T cell receptor beta chain is a study of shared clonotypes between healthy human individuals. Study-wide results and limits: Naive CD4 clonotypes were shared across a handful of donors at about 5%. Large depth notwithstanding, sorted-subset sequencing proved incomplete by rarefaction. Clonotypes shared by all four donors outscored non-shared clonotypes in generation probability.

This clone appeared many times. Its matching antigen is unknown. The V gene lost 2 bases and the J gene lost 8 bases, with 6 bases spanning the gap. The CDR3 has 12 amino acids. CDR1 is SGHDN and CDR2 is FVKESK in the germline V gene. Each subset's genomic DNA was shared equally among a number of immunoSEQ plates. Repertoires were generated with immunoSEQ multiplex PCR, while TCRdb's copy carries only in-frame clones and drops some. The table includes about 1.1 million clones, about 80% detected once. Material: memory CD4+ T cells from PBMCs. The subset here: CD45RA-negative fraction. The chain is built from TRBV14 and TRBJ1-4, with unresolved D. The clonotype originates from a man aged 18 to 30 in good health. Some clones in this sample may be carry-over from other donors' samples. CDR3 region: CASSQRDEKLFF. CDR3 bases: TGTGCCAGCAGCCAAAGAGACGAAAAACTGTTTTTT.